The T cell receptor (beta chain) described here comes from a study of Tregs in tolerant kidney transplant recipients. This clone occurred a few times. Its specificity is unknown. Profiled with immunoSEQ multiplex PCR; TCRdb holds only in-frame clones, not every one. The sample records 90,000 to 150,000 clones, about 90% being singletons. General observations from the study: Validation in larger populations is needed because few patients were studied.

Trimming took off 5 bases at V and 0 bases at J, with 13 bases between the two ends. From germline, CDR1 is SGHTA and CDR2 FQGTGA. The CDR3 covers 15 residues. The chain joins TRBV7-3 to TRBJ1-1; no firm D call. The sample taken for sequencing was CD4+ T cells from blood. The clonotype was recovered from a human donor in good health. The CDR3, as DNA: TGTGCCAGCAGCCGTGGGCCTCCCATGAACACTGAAGCTTTCTTT. Residues: CASSRGPPMNTEAFF.